Each of the 7 T cell receptor beta chains below was sequenced from the same sample in a study of shared T cell receptors in the human thymus (dated by TCRdb to about 2021). The library was prepared using the immunoSEQ multiplex PCR assay. TCRdb holds this immuneACCESS table with in-frame rearrangements only. Some clones are missing; in checked studies, unresolved V genes explain under half, and the rest has no known cause. Counted in this sample were hundreds of thousands of clones; roughly 90% of them appeared once. Of the sample, about 0.01% falls within the top ten clones. This same sample was also part of a study on human thymus T cells.

The sequencing input was thymocytes. All receptors come from a boy in the first two years of life with a congenital heart defect. Donor details come from another sample of the same person, matched by shared clones.

The CDR3 spells CASSRWTSGNRYTEQFF. CDR3 nucleotide sequence: TGCGCCAGCAGCCGTTGGACTAGCGGGAACCGATATACTGAGCAGTTCTTC. The genes are TRBV5-1 and TRBJ2-1, with 12 bases lining up with TRBD2. The J segment lost 9 bases and the V segment lost 4 bases, leaving 14 bases of the junction unmatched. The CDR3 loop spans 17 amino acids. Germline CDR1 reads SGHRS; CDR2 reads YFSETQ.

This rearrangement joins TRBV27 to TRBJ2-7; 7 nucleotides line up with TRBD1. V lost 5 bases, J lost 1 base, and 20 bases stayed unmatched. CDR1 and CDR2 from the germline V gene are MNHEY and SMNVEV (reference sequence). This CDR3 contains 19 residues. The chain's CDR3 is CASSHQGGRVPSDSYEQYF. In DNA form, the CDR3 reads TGTGCCAGCAGTCATCAAGGGGGCAGGGTCCCCTCCGATTCCTACGAGCAGTACTTC.

The genes are TRBV4-3 and TRBJ2-7; 7 bases match TRBD2. The CDR3 runs 19 residues. CDR1 LGHNA and CDR2 YSLEER come from the germline V gene. V gave up 0 bases and J gave up 7 bases; unmatched junction bases: 21. As DNA, the CDR3 is TGCGCCAGCAGCCAAGATAGACCCCCCCCCTCCAGCGGGGTGAAGGAGCAGTACTTC. It translates to CASSQDRPPPSSGVKEQYF.

The chain combines TRBV5-1 with TRBJ1-4; weak D call: TRBD1 (6 bases). Trimming stripped 5 bases from V and 6 bases from J, with 20 bases between. From germline, CDR1 is SGHRS and CDR2 YFSETQ. The CDR3 length is 16 residues. The CDR3 bases are TGCGCCAGCAGGCCAATCTACAGGGACGAGGATGAAAAACTGTTTTTT. Translation gives CASRPIYRDEDEKLFF.

The rearrangement uses TRBV29-1 and TRBJ1-2; 8 bases fit TRBD1. Germline CDR1 is SQVTM and CDR2 is ANQGSEA. V trimming: 4 bases; J trimming: 7 bases; junction bases outside the gene matches: 5. There are 12 residues in the CDR3. Written as DNA, the CDR3 is TGCAGCGTTGCTGGACAGGGCGGTGGCTACACCTTC. Translating gives CSVAGQGGGYTF.

The V and J genes are TRBV4-3 and TRBJ1-2, with unresolved D. The CDR3 sequence is 14 residues long. Germline CDR1 reads LGHNA; CDR2 reads YSLEER. Between the trimmed V and J ends, which lost 0 bases and 3 bases, there was a span of 8 bases. The CDR3 protein is CASSQESPDYGYTF. The DNA of the CDR3 is TGCGCCAGCAGCCAAGAATCTCCAGACTATGGCTACACCTTC.

CDR3 amino acids: CASSLGQGVGYTF. The DNA for the CDR3 is TGTGCCAGCAGCCTCGGACAGGGGGTTGGCTACACCTTC. The J gene is TRBJ1-2, the V gene TRBV5-5; 10 bases map to TRBD1. The CDR3 is 13 amino acids. V was pared by 4 bases and J by 7 bases, with 4 bases of the junction left unmatched. Germline V lookup: CDR1 SGHKS, CDR2 YYEKEE (reference sequence). The variable domain in full, completed from reference TRBV5-5 and TRBJ1-2, reads DAGVTQSPTHLIKTRGQQVTLRCSPISGHKSVSWYQQVLGQGPQFIFQYYEKEERGRGNFPDRFSARQFPNYSSELNVNALLLGDSALYLCASSLGQGVGYTFGSGTRLTVV.